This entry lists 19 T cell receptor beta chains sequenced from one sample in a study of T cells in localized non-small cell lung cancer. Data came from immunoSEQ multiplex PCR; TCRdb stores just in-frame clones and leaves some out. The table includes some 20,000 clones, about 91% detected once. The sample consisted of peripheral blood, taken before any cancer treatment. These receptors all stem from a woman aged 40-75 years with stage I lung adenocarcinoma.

The DNA of the CDR3 is TGCAGCGTTTTAGGACAGGGGAGGCCGTACGAGCAGTACTTC. This sequence encodes CSVLGQGRPYEQYF. This chain joins TRBV29-1 and TRBJ2-7; 9 nucleotides match TRBD1. V dropped 5 bases and J dropped 4; count of bases not matched to a gene: 9. The CDR3 spans 14 residues. Germline V gene data show CDR1 as SQVTM and CDR2 as ANQGSEA.

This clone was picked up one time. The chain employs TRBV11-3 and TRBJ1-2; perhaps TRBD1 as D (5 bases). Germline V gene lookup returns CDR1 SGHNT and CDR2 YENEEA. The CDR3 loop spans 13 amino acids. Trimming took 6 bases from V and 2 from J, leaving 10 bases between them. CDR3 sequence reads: CASSLRGNYGYTF. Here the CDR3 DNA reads TGTGCCAGCAGTCTACGGGGGAACTATGGCTACACCTTC.

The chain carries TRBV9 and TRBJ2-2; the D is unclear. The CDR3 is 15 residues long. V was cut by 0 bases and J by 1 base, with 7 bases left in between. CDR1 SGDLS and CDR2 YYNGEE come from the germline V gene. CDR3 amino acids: CASSVADRNTGELFF. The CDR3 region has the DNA TGTGCCAGCAGCGTAGCGGATAGGAACACCGGGGAGCTGTTTTTT.

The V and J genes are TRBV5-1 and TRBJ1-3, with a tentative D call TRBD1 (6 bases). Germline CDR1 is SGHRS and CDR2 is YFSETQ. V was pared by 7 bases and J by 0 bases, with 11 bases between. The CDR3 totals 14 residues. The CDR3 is CASRRDNSGNTIYF. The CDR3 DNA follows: TGCGCCAGCCGCCGGGACAACTCTGGAAACACCATATATTTT.

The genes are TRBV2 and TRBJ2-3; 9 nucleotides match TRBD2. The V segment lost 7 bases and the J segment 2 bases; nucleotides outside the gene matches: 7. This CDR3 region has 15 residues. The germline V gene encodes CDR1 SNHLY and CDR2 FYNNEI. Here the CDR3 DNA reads TGTGCCAGCACTTGGACTAGCGCAGACACAGATACGCAGTATTTT. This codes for CASTWTSADTDTQYF.

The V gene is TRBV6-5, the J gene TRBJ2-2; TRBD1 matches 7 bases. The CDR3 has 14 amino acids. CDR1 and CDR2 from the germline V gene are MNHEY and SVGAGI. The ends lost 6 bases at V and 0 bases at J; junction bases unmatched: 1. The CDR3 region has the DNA TGTGCCAGCAGACAGGGGACGAACACCGGGGAGCTGTTTTTT. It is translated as CASRQGTNTGELFF.

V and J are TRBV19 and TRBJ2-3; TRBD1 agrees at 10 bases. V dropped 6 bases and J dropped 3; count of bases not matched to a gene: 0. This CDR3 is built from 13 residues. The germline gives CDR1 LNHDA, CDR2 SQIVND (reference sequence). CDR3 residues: CASRDRGTDTQYF. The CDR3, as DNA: TGTGCCAGTAGGGACAGGGGGACAGATACGCAGTATTTT.

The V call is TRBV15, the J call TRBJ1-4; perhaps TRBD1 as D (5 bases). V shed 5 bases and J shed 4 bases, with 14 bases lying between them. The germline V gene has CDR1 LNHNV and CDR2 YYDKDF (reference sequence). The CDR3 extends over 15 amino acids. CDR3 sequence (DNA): TGTGCCACCAGCTTACCCGGGACGGATAATGAAAAACTGTTTTTT. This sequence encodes CATSLPGTDNEKLFF. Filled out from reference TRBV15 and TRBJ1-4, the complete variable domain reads DAMVIQNPRYQVTQFGKPVTLSCSQTLNHNVMYWYQQKSSQAPKLLFHYYDKDFNNEADTPDNFQSRRPNTSFCFLDIRSPGLGDTAMYLCATSLPGTDNEKLFFGSGTQLSVL.

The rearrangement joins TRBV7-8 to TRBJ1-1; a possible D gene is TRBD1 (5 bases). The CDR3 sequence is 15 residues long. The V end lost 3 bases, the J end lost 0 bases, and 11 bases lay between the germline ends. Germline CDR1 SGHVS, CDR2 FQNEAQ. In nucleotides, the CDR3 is TGTGCCAGCAGCTTCCGTCAGGGCTTGAACACTGAAGCTTTCTTT. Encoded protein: CASSFRQGLNTEAFF.

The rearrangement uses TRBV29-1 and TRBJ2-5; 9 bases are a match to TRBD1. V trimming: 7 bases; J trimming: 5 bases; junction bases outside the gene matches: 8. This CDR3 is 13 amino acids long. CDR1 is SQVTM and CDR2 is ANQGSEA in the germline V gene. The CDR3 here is CSAGDREKETQYF. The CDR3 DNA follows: TGCAGCGCCGGGGACAGGGAGAAGGAGACCCAGTACTTC.

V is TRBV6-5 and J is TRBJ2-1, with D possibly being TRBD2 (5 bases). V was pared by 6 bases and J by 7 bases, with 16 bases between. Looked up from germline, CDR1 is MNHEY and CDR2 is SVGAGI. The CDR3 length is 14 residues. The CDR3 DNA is TGTGCCAGCAGAGGACCGGGGAACCATAATGAGCAGTTCTTC. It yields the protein CASRGPGNHNEQFF.

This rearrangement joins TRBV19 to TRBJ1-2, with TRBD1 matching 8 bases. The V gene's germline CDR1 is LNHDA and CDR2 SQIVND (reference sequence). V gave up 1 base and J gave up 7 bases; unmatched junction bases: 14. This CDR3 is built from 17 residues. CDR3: CASSIGLTGGSIIGYTF. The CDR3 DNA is TGTGCCAGTAGTATAGGATTAACAGGGGGTTCGATTATTGGCTACACCTTC.

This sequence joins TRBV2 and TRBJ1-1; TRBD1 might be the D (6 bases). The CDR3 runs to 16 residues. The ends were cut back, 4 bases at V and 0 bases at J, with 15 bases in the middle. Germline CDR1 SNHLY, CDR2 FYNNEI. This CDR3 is CASSGGGAVMNTEAFF. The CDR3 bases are TGTGCCAGCAGTGGAGGGGGGGCAGTTATGAACACTGAAGCTTTCTTT.

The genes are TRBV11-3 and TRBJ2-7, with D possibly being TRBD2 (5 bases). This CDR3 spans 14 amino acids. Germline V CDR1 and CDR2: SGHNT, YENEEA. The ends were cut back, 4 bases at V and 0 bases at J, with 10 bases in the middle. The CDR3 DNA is TGTGCCAGCAGCTACGGACTCTCCTCCTACGAGCAGTACTTC. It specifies CASSYGLSSYEQYF.

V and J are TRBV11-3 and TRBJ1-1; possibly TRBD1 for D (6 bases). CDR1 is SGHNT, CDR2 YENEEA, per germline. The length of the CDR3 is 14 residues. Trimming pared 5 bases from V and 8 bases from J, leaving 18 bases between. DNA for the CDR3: TGTGCCAGCAGCGTGGGGGGGGACAAACAAGAAGCTTTCTTT. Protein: CASSVGGDKQEAFF.

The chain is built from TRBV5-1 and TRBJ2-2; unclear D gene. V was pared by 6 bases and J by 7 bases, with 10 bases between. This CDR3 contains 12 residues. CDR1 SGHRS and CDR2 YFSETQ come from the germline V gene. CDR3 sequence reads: CASTARIGELFF. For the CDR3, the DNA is TGCGCCAGCACCGCGCGGATCGGGGAGCTGTTTTTT.

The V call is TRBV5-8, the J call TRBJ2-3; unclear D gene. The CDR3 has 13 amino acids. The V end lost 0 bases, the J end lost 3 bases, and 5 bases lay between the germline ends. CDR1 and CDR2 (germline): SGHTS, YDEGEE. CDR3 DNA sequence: TGTGCCAGCAGCTTGGTTGGAACAGATACGCAGTATTTT. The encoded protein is CASSLVGTDTQYF.

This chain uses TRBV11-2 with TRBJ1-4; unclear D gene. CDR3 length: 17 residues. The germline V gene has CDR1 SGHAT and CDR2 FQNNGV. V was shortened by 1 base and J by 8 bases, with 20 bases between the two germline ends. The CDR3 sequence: CASSLVDGSELGEKLFF. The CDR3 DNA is TGTGCCAGCAGCTTAGTCGACGGCTCGGAATTAGGAGAAAAACTGTTTTTT. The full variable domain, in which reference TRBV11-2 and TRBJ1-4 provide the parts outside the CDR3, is EAGVAQSPRYKIIEKRQSVAFWCNPISGHATLYWYQQILGQGPKLLIQFQNNGVVDDSQLPKDRFSAERLKGVDSTLKIQPAKLEDSAVYLCASSLVDGSELGEKLFFGSGTQLSVL.

In nucleotides, the CDR3 is TGTGCCAGCTCGCCCGACAGAGCTAACTATGGCTACACCTTC. Its protein is CASSPDRANYGYTF. This chain joins TRBV18 and TRBJ1-2; D might be TRBD1 (5 bases). From germline, CDR1 is KGHSH and CDR2 LQKENI. The CDR3 totals 14 residues. The V end was cut by 6 bases, the J end by 0 bases, with 11 bases between.